The source of this T cell receptor beta chain is a study of blood T cell repertoires in COVID-19. Here immunoSEQ multiplex PCR was the method, and the copy in TCRdb shows in-frame clones only, minus some. The table has 95,000 to 150,000 clones, roughly four fifths seen once. Trimming took 6 bases from V and 6 from J, leaving 17 bases between them. This CDR3 spans 14 amino acids. Germline CDR1 ENHRY, CDR2 SYGVKD. The receptor was derived from a human donor in a cohort sampled during active COVID-19. The sample was peripheral blood. The chain has TRBV10-3 and TRBJ1-2, with TRBD1 as a possible D gene (5 bases). Written as DNA, the CDR3 is TGTGCCATCAGCCTTGGTCCAGGGAGGGATGGCTACACCTTC. Translating it yields CAISLGPGRDGYTF.